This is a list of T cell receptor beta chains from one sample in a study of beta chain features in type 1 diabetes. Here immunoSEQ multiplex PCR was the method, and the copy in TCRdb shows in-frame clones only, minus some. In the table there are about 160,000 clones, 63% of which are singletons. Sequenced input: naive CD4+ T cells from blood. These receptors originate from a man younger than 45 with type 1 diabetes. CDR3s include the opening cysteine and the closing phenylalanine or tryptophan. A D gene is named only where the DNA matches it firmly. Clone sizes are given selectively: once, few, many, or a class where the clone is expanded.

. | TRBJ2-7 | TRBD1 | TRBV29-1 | CSVTGTGGHEQYF | TGCAGCGTAACCGGGACAGGGGGCCACGAGCAGTACTTC
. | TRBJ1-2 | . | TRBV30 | CALDPATNYGYTF | TGTGCCCTTGACCCGGCCACCAACTATGGCTACACCTTC
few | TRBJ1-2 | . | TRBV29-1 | CSAGGGSKGEEGYTF | TGCAGCGCCGGCGGCGGTTCAAAGGGCGAAGAAGGCTACACCTTC
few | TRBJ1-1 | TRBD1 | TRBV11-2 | CASSPGQGGTEAFF | TGTGCCAGCAGCCCTGGACAGGGCGGCACTGAAGCTTTCTTT
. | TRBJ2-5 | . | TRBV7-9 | CASSLLKSAQYF | TGTGCCAGCAGCTTACTAAAGTCGGCCCAGTACTTC
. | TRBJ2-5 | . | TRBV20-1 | CSATRETQYF | TGCAGTGCTACGAGAGAGACCCAGTACTTC
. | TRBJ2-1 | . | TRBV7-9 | CASSFSLAAEQFF | TGTGCCAGCAGCTTCTCCTTAGCGGCCGAGCAGTTCTTC
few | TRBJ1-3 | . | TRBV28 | CASRDSGNTIYF | TGTGCCAGCAGGGACTCTGGAAACACCATATATTTT
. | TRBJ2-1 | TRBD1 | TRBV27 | CASSSTGDSYNEQFF | TGTGCCAGCAGCTCCACAGGGGATTCCTACAATGAGCAGTTCTTC
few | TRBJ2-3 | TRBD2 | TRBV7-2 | CATSRGGVRADTQYF | TGTGCCACCTCCCGGGGGGGTGTTAGGGCAGATACGCAGTATTTT
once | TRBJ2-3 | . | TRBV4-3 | CASSQEGTRGLDTQYF | TGCGCCAGCAGCCAAGAGGGGACAAGGGGCTTAGATACGCAGTATTTT
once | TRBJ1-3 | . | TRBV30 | CAWVGRLSGNTIYF | TGTGCCTGGGTCGGACGGCTCTCTGGAAACACCATATATTTT
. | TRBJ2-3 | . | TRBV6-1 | CASSENWDTQYF | TGTGCCAGCAGTGAAAATTGGGATACGCAGTATTTT
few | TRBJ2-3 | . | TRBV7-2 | CASRKWAGSTDTQYF | TGTGCCAGCAGAAAATGGGCAGGGAGCACAGATACGCAGTATTTT
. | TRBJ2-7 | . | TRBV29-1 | CSVESPRPPYEQYF | TGCAGCGTTGAATCCCCCAGGCCCCCGTACGAGCAGTACTTC
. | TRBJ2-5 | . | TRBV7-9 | CASSFLGRYQETQYF | TGTGCCAGCAGCTTCCTTGGACGTTACCAAGAGACCCAGTACTTC
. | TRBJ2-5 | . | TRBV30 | CAWSNNQETQYF | TGTGCCTGGAGTAACAACCAAGAGACCCAGTACTTC
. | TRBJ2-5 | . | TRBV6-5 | CASSYSPSTGLETQYF | TGTGCCAGCAGTTACAGCCCCTCCACAGGGCTGGAGACCCAGTACTTC
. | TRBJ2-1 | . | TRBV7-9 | CASSLEGHGYNEQFF | TGTGCCAGCAGCTTAGAGGGACACGGCTACAATGAGCAGTTCTTC
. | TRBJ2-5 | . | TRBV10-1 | CAHASDRAGQETQYF | TGCGCGCACGCTTCGGATCGAGCAGGCCAAGAGACCCAGTACTTC
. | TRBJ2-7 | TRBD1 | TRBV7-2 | CASSPWDSRNQYF | TGTGCCAGCAGCCCATGGGACAGTAGGAATCAGTACTTC
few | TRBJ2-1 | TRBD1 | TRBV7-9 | CASSFFLTGVYNEQFF | TGTGCCAGCAGCTTCTTCCTGACAGGGGTGTACAATGAGCAGTTCTTC
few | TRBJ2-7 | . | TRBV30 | CAWSNGYEQYF | TGTGCCTGGAGTAACGGATACGAGCAGTACTTC
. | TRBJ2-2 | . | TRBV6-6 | CASSPGVTGELFF | TGTGCCAGCAGTCCAGGGGTCACCGGGGAGCTGTTTTTT
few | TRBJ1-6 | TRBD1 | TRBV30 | CAWSPTGNDSPLHF | TGTGCCTGGAGCCCGACAGGGAATGACTCACCCCTCCACTTT
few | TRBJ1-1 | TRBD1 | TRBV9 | CASSPGQGDTEAFF | TGTGCCAGCAGCCCAGGACAGGGCGACACTGAAGCTTTCTTT
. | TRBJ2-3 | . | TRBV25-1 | CASQQDTQYF | TGTGCCAGTCAGCAAGATACGCAGTATTTT
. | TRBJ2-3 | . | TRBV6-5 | CASSSPAISDTQYF | TGTGCCAGCAGTTCCCCTGCCATCTCAGATACGCAGTATTTT
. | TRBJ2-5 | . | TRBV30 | CAWSAARTYVKGQETQYF | TGTGCCTGGAGCGCCGCGAGGACCTACGTAAAGGGCCAAGAGACCCAGTACTTC
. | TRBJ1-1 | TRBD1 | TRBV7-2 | CASSLDRGATEAFF | TGTGCCAGCAGCTTAGACAGGGGGGCCACTGAAGCTTTCTTT
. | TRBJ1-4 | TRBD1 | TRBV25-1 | CASSRQGGTNEKLFF | TGTGCCAGCAGTCGACAGGGAGGCACTAATGAAAAACTGTTTTTT
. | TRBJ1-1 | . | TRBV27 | CASSPRDKARGTEAFF | TGTGCCAGCAGTCCTAGGGACAAGGCCCGAGGGACTGAAGCTTTCTTT
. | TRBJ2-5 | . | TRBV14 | CASSRSFRVRETQYF | TGTGCCAGCAGCCGATCCTTCCGGGTGAGAGAGACCCAGTACTTC
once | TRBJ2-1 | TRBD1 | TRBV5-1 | CASSPAEGQGARSFQFF | TGCGCCAGCAGCCCAGCCGAAGGACAGGGGGCGCGAAGCTTTCAGTTCTTC